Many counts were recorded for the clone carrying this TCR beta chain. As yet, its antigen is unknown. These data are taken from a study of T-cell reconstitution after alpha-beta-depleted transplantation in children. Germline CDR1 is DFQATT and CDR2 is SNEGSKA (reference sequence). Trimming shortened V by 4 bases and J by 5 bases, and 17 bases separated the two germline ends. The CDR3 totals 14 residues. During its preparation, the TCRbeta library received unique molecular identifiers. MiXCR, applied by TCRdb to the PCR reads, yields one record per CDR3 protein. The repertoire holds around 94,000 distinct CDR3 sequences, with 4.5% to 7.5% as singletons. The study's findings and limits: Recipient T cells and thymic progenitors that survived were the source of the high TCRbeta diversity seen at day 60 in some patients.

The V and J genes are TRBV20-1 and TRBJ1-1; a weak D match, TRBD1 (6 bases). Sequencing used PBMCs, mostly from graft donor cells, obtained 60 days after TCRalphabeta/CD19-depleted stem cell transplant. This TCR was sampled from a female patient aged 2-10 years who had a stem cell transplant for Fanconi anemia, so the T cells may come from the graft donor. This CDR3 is CSAKRGVTRTEAFF. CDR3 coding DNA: TGCAGTGCTAAGAGGGGGGTAACTAGGACTGAAGCTTTCTTT.